A single TCR beta chain is shown here with its context. With random hexamers, reverse transcription was performed on roughly 0.45 to 1 ug of RNA. The method of amplification for TCR beta CDR3 was immunoSEQ multiplex PCR, covering 54 Vbeta and 13 Jbeta. In TCRdb, the immunoSEQ multiplex PCR reads were re-called with MiXCR into one record per CDR3 protein. The table has 250,000 to 350,000 distinct CDR3 sequences, approximately 85% seen once. The data derive from a study of CD8 T cells in Susac syndrome. TCR beta sequencing was performed on blood CD8+ and CD4+ T cells. Negative isolation was used for CD8+ and CD4+ T cells and FACS enrichment for TEMRA cells. The germline V gene encodes CDR1 SGDLS and CDR2 YYNGEE. Deletions cut 10 bases from V and 5 bases from J, with 12 bases between. This CDR3 has 11 amino acids.

This TCR came from a human donor with multiple sclerosis. The sample consisted of CD8+ T cells from PBMCs. The chain is built from TRBV9 and TRBJ1-2; TRBD1 is a possible D gene (5 bases). CDR3 loop: CAAPGRYGYTF. DNA of the CDR3: TGTGCCGCCCCAGGGAGGTATGGCTACACCTTC.